The 32 T cell receptor beta chains reported below all come from one sample, sequenced in a study of cytomegalovirus exposure and HLA in healthy donors. It was with 60 Vbeta and 13 Jbeta primers that the PCR ran. Sequencing used immunoSEQ multiplex PCR; TCRdb keeps in-frame clones, though not all of them. This table holds more than 110,000 clones, around 75% found once. The sample was PBMCs. Receptors were obtained from a young man in good health and CMV-seronegative.

The V and J genes are TRBV7-6 and TRBJ1-1; TRBD1 matches at 8 bases. The CDR3 totals 13 residues. The germline CDR1 and CDR2 sequences are SGHVS and FNYEAQ. V lost 5 bases to trimming and J lost 7 bases; unmatched junction nucleotides: 6. DNA of the CDR3: TGTGCCAGCAGCCCACAGGGGGTTCTTGAAGCTTTCTTT. It specifies CASSPQGVLEAFF. Based on the CDR3 plus reference TRBV7-6 and TRBJ1-1, the full variable domain is GAGVSQSPRYKVTKRGQDVALRCDPISGHVSLYWYRQALGQGPEFLTYFNYEAQQDKSGLPNDRFSAERPEGSISTLTIQRTEQRDSAMYRCASSPQGVLEAFFGQGTRLTVV.

J is TRBJ1-1 and V is TRBV13; no reliable D call. V lost 4 bases, J lost 0 bases, and 18 bases lay in between. The germline V gene has CDR1 PRHDT and CDR2 FYEKMQ (reference sequence). The CDR3 runs to 17 residues. The CDR3 here is CASSSVVRERMNTEAFF. In nucleotides, the CDR3 is TGTGCCAGCAGCTCGGTAGTCCGTGAGCGTATGAACACTGAAGCTTTCTTT. The full variable domain, completed using reference TRBV13 and TRBJ1-1, is AAGVIQSPRHLIKEKRETATLKCYPIPRHDTVYWYQQGPGQDPQFLISFYEKMQSDKGSIPDRFSAQQFSDYHSELNMSSLELGDSALYFCASSSVVRERMNTEAFFGQGTRLTVV.

The rearrangement uses TRBV28 and TRBJ1-4, with D possibly being TRBD1 (6 bases). With 2 bases removed from V and 3 bases from J, the gap between germline ends came to 10 bases. The CDR3 sequence is 15 residues long. The germline CDR1 and CDR2 sequences are MDHEN and SYDVKM. Here the CDR3 DNA reads TGTGCCAGCAGTTTACAGGGGTTCTCTAATGAAAAACTGTTTTTT. Amino acid sequence: CASSLQGFSNEKLFF.

This chain links TRBV21-1 with TRBJ1-5; TRBD1 is taken as the D call from the table, unchecked against the DNA. TRBV21-1 has pseudogene status. This CDR3 region has 16 residues. CDR3 DNA: TGTGCCAGCAGCAAACGGCAGGGCCCCTACAATCAGCCCCAGCATTTT. It encodes CASSKRQGPYNQPQHF.

The gene calls are TRBV6-1 and TRBJ1-2; tentatively, D is TRBD1 (6 bases). Trimming stripped 6 bases from V and 0 bases from J, with 11 bases between. Germline CDR1 and CDR2: MNHNS and SASEGT. This CDR3 has 14 amino acids. The CDR3 DNA sequence: TGTGCCAGCAGGCCAGGGGCGCCTAACTATGGCTACACCTTC. This sequence encodes CASRPGAPNYGYTF.

The chain links TRBV11-2 to TRBJ1-2, with D maybe TRBD1 (5 bases). CDR1 and CDR2 (germline): SGHAT, FQNNGV. V was pared by 4 bases and J by 8 bases, with 17 bases between. CDR3 size: 14 residues. CDR3 sequence reads: CASSSETDLGGYTF. The CDR3 DNA sequence: TGTGCCAGCAGCTCCGAGACAGACCTAGGAGGCTACACCTTC.

This chain uses TRBV19 with TRBJ2-3; 7 bases map to TRBD2. Per germline, CDR1 LNHDA and CDR2 SQIVND (reference sequence). The CDR3 length is 16 residues. The junction had 8 bases not matched to a gene; V was cut back by 3 bases and J by 2 bases. CDR3 in amino acids: CASSMWDYQITDTQYF. CDR3 bases: TGTGCCAGTAGTATGTGGGACTACCAAATCACAGATACGCAGTATTTT.

Here the CDR3 reads CAISESNRADEQFF. The CDR3 DNA reads as TGTGCCATCAGTGAGTCTAACAGGGCTGATGAGCAGTTCTTC. V is TRBV10-3 and J is TRBJ2-1; D may be TRBD1 (6 bases). Germline V gene sequence: CDR1 ENHRY, CDR2 SYGVKD. The CDR3 length is 14 residues. With 0 bases removed from V and 8 bases from J, the gap between germline ends came to 11 bases.

The rearrangement uses TRBV5-5 and TRBJ2-5, with a tentative D call TRBD1 (7 bases). The CDR3 has 16 amino acids. V lost 6 bases, J lost 1 base, and 19 bases lay in between. Germline CDR1 SGHKS, CDR2 YYEKEE (reference sequence). The CDR3 protein is CASMVRAGGFQETQYF. The CDR3, as DNA: TGTGCCAGCATGGTCAGGGCAGGGGGGTTCCAAGAGACCCAGTACTTC.

This chain connects TRBV10-3 to TRBJ2-3; a possible D gene is TRBD2 (6 bases). CDR3 length: 16 residues. V was clipped by 2 bases and J by 2 bases, with 14 bases between them. The germline CDR1 and CDR2 sequences are ENHRY and SYGVKD. The CDR3 is CAISEGVDYITDTQYF. The DNA of the CDR3 is TGTGCCATCAGTGAGGGCGTGGACTACATCACAGATACGCAGTATTTT.

This clone has a handful of counts. This chain joins TRBV11-2 and TRBJ1-1; TRBD1 is a possible D gene (5 bases). Germline assignment: CDR1 SGHAT and CDR2 FQNNGV. Trimming left V 5 bases short and J 4 bases short, with 14 bases between. This CDR3 comprises 14 residues. The CDR3 here is CASSGQGLATEAFF. The DNA of the CDR3 is TGTGCCAGCAGCGGCCAGGGACTGGCCACTGAAGCTTTCTTT.

Only one count was recorded for this clone. This chain connects TRBV4-1 to TRBJ1-4; D is undetermined. V lost 1 base, J lost 4 bases, and 19 bases lay in between. The CDR3 totals 18 residues. Germline CDR1 is MGHRA and CDR2 is YSYEKL. The DNA for the CDR3 is TGCGCCAGCAGCCAAGGCCCCCTTTTGAGGAACCGTAATGAAAAACTGTTTTTT. It codes for CASSQGPLLRNRNEKLFF.

This chain links TRBV27 with TRBJ2-4; D is unclear. Trimming shortened V by 3 bases and J by 2 bases, and 11 bases separated the two germline ends. Per germline, CDR1 MNHEY and CDR2 SMNVEV (reference sequence). The CDR3 has 15 amino acids. The CDR3 loop reads CASSLLPITKNIQYF. The CDR3 DNA sequence: TGTGCCAGCAGTTTGCTACCCATCACCAAAAACATTCAGTACTTC.

The sample holds one count of this clone. The chain employs TRBV10-1 and TRBJ2-2; 9 nucleotides align to TRBD2. V was clipped by 0 bases and J by 3 bases; unmatched bases: 8. Per the germline V gene, CDR1 is WNHNN and CDR2 is SYGVQD (reference sequence). The CDR3 length is 18 residues. CDR3 bases: TGCGCCAGCAGTGAGTCTGGGAGCGGGAGGCGGGACACCGGGGAGCTGTTTTTT. This encodes CASSESGSGRRDTGELFF.

This clone was found once. This sequence joins TRBV28 and TRBJ2-5, with D uncertain. The germline V and J ends were trimmed by 3 bases and 1 base, with 12 bases remaining between them. Germline V CDR1 and CDR2: MDHEN, SYDVKM. CDR3 length equals 15 residues. Here the CDR3 DNA reads TGTGCCAGCAGTTTTTCCCGCCAGGTCCAAGAGACCCAGTACTTC. This translates into CASSFSRQVQETQYF.

The chain carries TRBV6-5 and TRBJ2-7; possible D gene TRBD1, 6 bases. Trimming shortened V by 6 bases and J by 2 bases, and 14 bases separated the two germline ends. This CDR3 comprises 14 residues. Germline V gene lookup returns CDR1 MNHEY and CDR2 SVGAGI. DNA of the CDR3: TGTGCCAGCAGACATAACCGGGACACCTACGAGCAGTACTTC. Translated: CASRHNRDTYEQYF.

The chain uses TRBV4-1 and TRBJ2-3; 7 bases are shared with TRBD2. This CDR3 spans 16 amino acids. V shed 0 bases, J shed 2 bases, and the junction held 5 bases outside the gene matches. Germline values: CDR1 MGHRA, CDR2 YSYEKL. In DNA, the CDR3 is TGCGCCAGCAGCCAAGAGGGAGGGCCAAACACAGATACGCAGTATTTT. Translating it yields CASSQEGGPNTDTQYF.

This clone has more than one count but fewer than ten. The chain employs TRBV5-3 and TRBJ2-7; perhaps TRBD2 as D (5 bases). TRBV5-3 qualifies as an ORF whose function is uncertain. CDR3 size: 14 residues. The germline V and J ends were trimmed by 9 bases and 2 bases, with 18 bases remaining between them. CDR3 DNA: TGTGCCACCAGCTCTGGGAGAGGCCCCTACGAGCAGTACTTC. It is translated as CATSSGRGPYEQYF.

This clone has just a few counts. This chain uses TRBV21-1 with TRBJ2-7; the D call TRBD2 from the table was never checked on the DNA. TRBV21-1 is listed as a pseudogene. The CDR3 is 13 amino acids. CDR3 protein: CASSKALARLGYF. The DNA of the CDR3 is TGTGCCAGCAGCAAAGCTCTAGCCCGGCTCGGGTACTTC.

This rearrangement joins TRBV28 to TRBJ2-2; D not certain. Germline V gives CDR1 MDHEN, CDR2 SYDVKM. Trimming removed 9 bases from V and 3 bases from J, with 11 bases in between. CDR3 length equals 13 residues. CDR3 residues: CASDFRDTGELFF. The CDR3 region has the DNA TGTGCCAGTGATTTTCGGGACACCGGGGAGCTGTTTTTT.

This clone was detected only a few times. This chain uses TRBV6-6 with TRBJ1-2; TRBD1 is a possible D gene (5 bases). The CDR3 loop spans 14 amino acids. Looked up from germline, CDR1 is MNHNY and CDR2 is SVGAGI (reference sequence). Trimming pared 0 bases from V and 5 bases from J, leaving 10 bases between. The CDR3 sequence: CASSYSEGAYGYTF. For the CDR3, the DNA is TGTGCCAGCAGTTACTCGGAAGGGGCGTATGGCTACACCTTC.

The chain has TRBV11-2 and TRBJ1-3; D gene ambiguous. The CDR3 consists of 15 residues. V dropped 3 bases and J dropped 0 bases, with 9 bases sitting between them. CDR1 and CDR2 from the germline V gene are SGHAT and FQNNGV. The DNA for the CDR3 is TGTGCCAGCAGCTTGTCGACTGGCTCTGGAAACACCATATATTTT. Protein product: CASSLSTGSGNTIYF.

The table lists this clone with a few counts. The CDR3 DNA sequence: TGTGCCAGCAGCTCGAGGGGGAGCGGGAGCAGCATGGTTACCGGGGAGCTGTTTTTT. Protein sequence: CASSSRGSGSSMVTGELFF. The rearrangement uses TRBV7-9 and TRBJ2-2, with 8 positions matching TRBD2. Germline trimming cut 4 bases from V and 5 bases from J; bases unmatched to any gene: 18. The length of the CDR3 is 19 residues. Germline CDR1 reads SEHNR; CDR2 reads FQNEAQ (reference sequence). Full variable domain (rest looked up from reference TRBV7-9 and TRBJ2-2): DTGVSQNPRHKITKRGQNVTFRCDPISEHNRLYWYRQTLGQGPEFLTYFQNEAQLEKSRLLSDRFSAERPKGSFSTLEIQRTEQGDSAMYLCASSSRGSGSSMVTGELFFGEGSRLTVL.

The chain uses TRBV10-3 and TRBJ2-5, with D perhaps TRBD1 (7 bases). Germline assignment: CDR1 ENHRY and CDR2 SYGVKD. The CDR3 loop spans 18 amino acids. V lost 1 base, J lost 1 base, and 19 bases lay in between. The CDR3 region is CAISELGGTERTQETQYF. CDR3 sequence (DNA): TGTGCCATCAGTGAGTTAGGGGGGACAGAGCGTACCCAAGAGACCCAGTACTTC.

This chain joins TRBV6-5 and TRBJ1-1; TRBD1 agrees at 11 bases. CDR1 is MNHEY and CDR2 is SVGAGI in the germline V gene. CDR3 length equals 16 residues. V was pared by 2 bases and J by 4 bases, with 6 bases of the junction left unmatched. The CDR3 nucleotides read TGTGCCAGCAGTTACCTAAGGACAGGGGGCCTCACTGAAGCTTTCTTT. This translates into CASSYLRTGGLTEAFF.

The V gene is TRBV5-1, the J gene TRBJ2-5, with D tentatively TRBD2 (5 bases). Trimming left V 6 bases short and J 5 bases short, with 14 bases between. This CDR3 region has 13 residues. Germline assignment: CDR1 SGHRS and CDR2 YFSETQ. CDR3 sequence (DNA): TGCGCCAGCAATGCCGGGGTGATGGAGACCCAGTACTTC. The encoded protein is CASNAGVMETQYF.

V is TRBV28 and J is TRBJ2-2; TRBD2 agrees at 7 bases. Germline values: CDR1 MDHEN, CDR2 SYDVKM. The CDR3 contains 16 residues. Germline trimming cut 8 bases from V and 7 bases from J; bases unmatched to any gene: 16. CDR3 sequence: CASDNTRAGVVGELFF. In DNA form, the CDR3 reads TGTGCCAGCGATAACACCCGGGCGGGGGTGGTCGGGGAGCTGTTTTTT.

This clone was counted between two and nine times. V and J are TRBV6-6 and TRBJ1-2, with D hard to call. V dropped 6 bases and J dropped 11 bases, with 25 bases sitting between them. Germline V gene lookup returns CDR1 MNHNY and CDR2 SVGAGI (reference sequence). This CDR3 comprises 15 residues. CDR3 protein: CASSRPLGPPGGYTF. The CDR3 bases are TGTGCCAGCAGCCGCCCCCTGGGTCCACCTGGAGGGTACACCTTC.

This chain links TRBV28 with TRBJ2-3, with D possibly TRBD2 on 6 matching bases. Germline loops: CDR1 MDHEN, CDR2 SYDVKM. The CDR3 loop spans 15 amino acids. Trimming cost V 8 bases and J 3 bases, with 18 bases left between them. In nucleotides, the CDR3 is TGTGCCAGCCACTCGGAGGGCCTTGTGACAGATACGCAGTATTTT. It yields the protein CASHSEGLVTDTQYF. Full variable domain (missing parts from reference TRBV28 and TRBJ2-3): DVKVTQSSRYLVKRTGEKVFLECVQDMDHENMFWYRQDPGLGLRLIYFSYDVKMKEKGDIPEGYSVSREKKERFSLILESASTNQTSMYLCASHSEGLVTDTQYFGPGTRLTVL.

The rearrangement uses TRBV6-5 and TRBJ1-1; possibly TRBD1 for D (6 bases). This CDR3 region has 15 residues. Per the germline V gene, CDR1 is MNHEY and CDR2 is SVGAGI. V lost 6 bases and J lost 5, with 19 bases in between. The CDR3 region is CASSRLDSLGTEAFF. CDR3 bases: TGTGCCAGCAGCCGACTGGACAGCCTGGGGACTGAAGCTTTCTTT.

This chain uses TRBV7-9 with TRBJ2-1; 7 nucleotides match TRBD1. The germline V gene encodes CDR1 SEHNR and CDR2 FQNEAQ (reference sequence). This CDR3 has 15 residues. The trim removed 3 bases at V and 6 bases at J, leaving 8 bases unmatched. The CDR3 DNA reads as TGTGCCAGCAGCTTTAACCAAGACAGGGTCAATGAGCAGTTCTTC. Encoded protein: CASSFNQDRVNEQFF.

The chain is built from TRBV5-5 and TRBJ1-2, with 7 bases fitting TRBD1. Trimming at V came to 0 bases and at J to 7 bases, leaving 3 bases not matched to a gene. This CDR3 is built from 13 residues. Germline CDR1 is SGHKS and CDR2 is YYEKEE (reference sequence). CDR3 in amino acids: CASSLGGGSGYTF. The CDR3, as DNA: TGTGCCAGCAGCTTGGGAGGGGGCTCTGGCTACACCTTC.